This TCR beta chain originates from a study of cytomegalovirus exposure and HLA in healthy donors. Libraries were prepared by immunoSEQ multiplex PCR; TCRdb keeps only in-frame clonotypes and omits some of them. This table holds around 190,000 clones, around 86% found once. The donors belonged to the roughly 120-subject validation cohort, separate from the roughly 700-subject first cohort. On this clone: The antigen remains undetermined.

Germline loops: CDR1 KGHSH, CDR2 LQKENI. This CDR3 is built from 14 residues. V lost 4 bases, J lost 8 bases, and 12 bases lay in between. Study-wide findings and caveats: TCR sequences were mostly rare, though some public TCRs occurred in many donors. In vitro, three CMV-associated chains proved specific for CMV antigens.

The genes are TRBV18 and TRBJ1-6; no clear D gene. This receptor was taken from a young man in good health and CMV-seropositive. The sequenced sample was PBMCs. CDR3 loop: CASSLRATDSPLHF. CDR3 in DNA: TGTGCCAGCTCACTTAGGGCTACAGATTCACCCCTCCACTTT.